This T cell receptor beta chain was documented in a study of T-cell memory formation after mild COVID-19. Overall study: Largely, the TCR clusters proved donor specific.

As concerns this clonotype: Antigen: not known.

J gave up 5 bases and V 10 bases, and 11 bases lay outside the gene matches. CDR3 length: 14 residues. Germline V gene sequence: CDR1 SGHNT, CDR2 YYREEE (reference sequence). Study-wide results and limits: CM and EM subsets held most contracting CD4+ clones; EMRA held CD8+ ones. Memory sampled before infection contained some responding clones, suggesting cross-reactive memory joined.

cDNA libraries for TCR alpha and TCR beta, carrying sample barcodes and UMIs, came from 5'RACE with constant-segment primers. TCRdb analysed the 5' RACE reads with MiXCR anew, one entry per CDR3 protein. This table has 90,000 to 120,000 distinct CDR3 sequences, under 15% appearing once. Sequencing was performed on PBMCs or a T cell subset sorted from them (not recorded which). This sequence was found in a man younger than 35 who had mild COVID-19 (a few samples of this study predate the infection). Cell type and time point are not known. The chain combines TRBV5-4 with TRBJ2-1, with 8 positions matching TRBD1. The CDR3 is CAADMGQANNEQFF. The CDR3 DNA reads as TGTGCCGCTGATATGGGACAGGCTAACAATGAGCAGTTCTTC.